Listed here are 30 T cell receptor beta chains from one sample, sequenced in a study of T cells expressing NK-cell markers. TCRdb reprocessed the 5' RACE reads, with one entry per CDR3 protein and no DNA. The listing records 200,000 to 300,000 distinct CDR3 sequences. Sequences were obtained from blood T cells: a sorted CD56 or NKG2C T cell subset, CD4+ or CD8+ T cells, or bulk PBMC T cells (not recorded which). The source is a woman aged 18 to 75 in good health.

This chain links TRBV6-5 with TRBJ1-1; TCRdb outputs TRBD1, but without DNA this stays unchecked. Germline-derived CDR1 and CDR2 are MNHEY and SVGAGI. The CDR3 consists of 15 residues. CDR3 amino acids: CASSYQAGAGTEAFF.

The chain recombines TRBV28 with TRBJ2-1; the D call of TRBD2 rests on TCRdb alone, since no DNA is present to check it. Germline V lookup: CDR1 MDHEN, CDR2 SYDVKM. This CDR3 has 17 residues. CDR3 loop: CASTSPAGTSSRNEQFF.

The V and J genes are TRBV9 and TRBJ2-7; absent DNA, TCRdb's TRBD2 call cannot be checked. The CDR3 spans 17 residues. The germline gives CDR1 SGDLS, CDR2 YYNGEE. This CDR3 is CASSVDRTSGSRYEQYF.

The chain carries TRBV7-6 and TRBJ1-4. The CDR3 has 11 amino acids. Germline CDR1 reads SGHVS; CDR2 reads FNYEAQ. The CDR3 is CASSLRGPLFF.

The CDR3 sequence: CSATLGGDLYEQYF. The genes are TRBV20-1 and TRBJ2-7; without DNA, the TCRdb call of TRBD1 cannot be checked. The CDR3 has 14 amino acids. From germline, CDR1 is DFQATT and CDR2 SNEGSKA (reference sequence).

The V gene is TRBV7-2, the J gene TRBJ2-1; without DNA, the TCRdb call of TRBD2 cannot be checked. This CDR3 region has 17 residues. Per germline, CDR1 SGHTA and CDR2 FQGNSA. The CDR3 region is CASSLGTSGTVYNEQFF.

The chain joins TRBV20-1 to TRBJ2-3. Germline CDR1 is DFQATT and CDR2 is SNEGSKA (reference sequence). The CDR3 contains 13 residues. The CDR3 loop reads CSAPPQVVDTQYF.

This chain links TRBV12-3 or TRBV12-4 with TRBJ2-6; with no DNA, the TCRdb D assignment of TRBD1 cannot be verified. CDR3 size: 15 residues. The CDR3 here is CASSLQVSGANVLTF.

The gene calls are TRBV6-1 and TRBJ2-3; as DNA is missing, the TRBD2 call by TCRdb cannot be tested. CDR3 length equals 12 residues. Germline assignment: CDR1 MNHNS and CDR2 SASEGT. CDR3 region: CASRSGTSGNYF.

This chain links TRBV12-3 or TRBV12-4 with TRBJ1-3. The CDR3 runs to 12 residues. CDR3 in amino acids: CASSLTGNTIYF.

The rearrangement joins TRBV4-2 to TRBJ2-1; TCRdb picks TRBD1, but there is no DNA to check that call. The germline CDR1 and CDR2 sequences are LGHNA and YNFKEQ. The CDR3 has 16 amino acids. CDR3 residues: CASSQEPGHGDNEQFF.

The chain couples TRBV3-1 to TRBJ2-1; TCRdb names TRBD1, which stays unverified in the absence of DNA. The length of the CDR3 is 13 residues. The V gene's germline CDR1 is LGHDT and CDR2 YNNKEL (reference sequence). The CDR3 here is CASSWDRYNEQFF.

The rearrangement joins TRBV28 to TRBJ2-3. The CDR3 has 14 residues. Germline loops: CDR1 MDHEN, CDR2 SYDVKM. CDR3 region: CASSFLASTDTQYF.

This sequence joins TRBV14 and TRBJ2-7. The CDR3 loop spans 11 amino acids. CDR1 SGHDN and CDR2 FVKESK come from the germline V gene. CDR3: CASSKVREQYF.

CDR3 in amino acids: CASSHRGFIQETQYF. This chain uses TRBV16 with TRBJ2-5; absent DNA, TCRdb's TRBD1 call cannot be checked. Germline V CDR1 and CDR2: KGHSY, FQNENV. The CDR3 is 15 residues long.

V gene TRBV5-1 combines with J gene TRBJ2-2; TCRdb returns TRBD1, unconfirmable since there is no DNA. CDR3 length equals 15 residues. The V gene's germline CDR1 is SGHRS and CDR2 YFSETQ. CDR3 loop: CASAATLLNTGELFF.

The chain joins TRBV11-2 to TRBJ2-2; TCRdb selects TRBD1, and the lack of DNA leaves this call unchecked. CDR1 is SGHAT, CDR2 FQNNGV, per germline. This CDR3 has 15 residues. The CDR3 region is CASSADSLSTGELFF. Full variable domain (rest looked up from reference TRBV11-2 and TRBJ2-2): EAGVAQSPRYKIIEKRQSVAFWCNPISGHATLYWYQQILGQGPKLLIQFQNNGVVDDSQLPKDRFSAERLKGVDSTLKIQPAKLEDSAVYLCASSADSLSTGELFFGEGSRLTVL.

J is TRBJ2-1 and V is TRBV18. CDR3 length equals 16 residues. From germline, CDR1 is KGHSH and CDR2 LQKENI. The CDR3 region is CASSPSGGSSYNEQFF. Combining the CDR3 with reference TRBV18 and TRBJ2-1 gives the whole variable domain NAGVMQNPRHLVRRRGQEARLRCSPMKGHSHVYWYRQLPEEGLKFMVYLQKENIIDESGMPKERFSAEFPKEGPSILRIQQVVRGDSAAYFCASSPSGGSSYNEQFFGPGTRLTVL.

The CDR3 loop is CASSSKTGNESPLHF. This rearrangement joins TRBV5-1 to TRBJ1-6; TCRdb calls TRBD1, which cannot be checked without DNA. Germline CDR1 reads SGHRS; CDR2 reads YFSETQ. The CDR3 has 15 residues. Full variable domain (missing parts from reference TRBV5-1 and TRBJ1-6): KAGVTQTPRYLIKTRGQQVTLSCSPISGHRSVSWYQQTPGQGLQFLFEYFSETQRNKGNFPGRFSGRQFSNSRSEMNVSTLELGDSALYLCASSSKTGNESPLHFGNGTRLTVT.

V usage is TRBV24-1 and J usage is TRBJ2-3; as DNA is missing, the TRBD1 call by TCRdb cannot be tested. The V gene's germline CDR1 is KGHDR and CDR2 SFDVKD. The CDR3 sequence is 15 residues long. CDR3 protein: CATSDPGQGTDTQYF.

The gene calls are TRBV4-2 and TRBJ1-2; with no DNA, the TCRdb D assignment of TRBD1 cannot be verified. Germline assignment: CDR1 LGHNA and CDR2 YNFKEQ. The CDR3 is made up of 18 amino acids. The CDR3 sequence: CASSQDSMGQRQNYGYTF.

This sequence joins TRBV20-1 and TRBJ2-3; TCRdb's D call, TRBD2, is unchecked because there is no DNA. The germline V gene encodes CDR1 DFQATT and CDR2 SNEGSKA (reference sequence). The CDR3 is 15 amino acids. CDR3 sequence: CSARTSGGGRDTQYF.

CDR3 sequence: CASSEQGLLNEKLFF. V and J are TRBV18 and TRBJ1-4; there is no DNA to check the TCRdb D call of TRBD1. In germline, CDR1 is KGHSH, CDR2 LQKENI. The CDR3 length is 15 residues.

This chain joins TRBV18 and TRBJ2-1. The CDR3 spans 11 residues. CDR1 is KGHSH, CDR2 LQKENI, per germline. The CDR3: CASSPPGEQFF.

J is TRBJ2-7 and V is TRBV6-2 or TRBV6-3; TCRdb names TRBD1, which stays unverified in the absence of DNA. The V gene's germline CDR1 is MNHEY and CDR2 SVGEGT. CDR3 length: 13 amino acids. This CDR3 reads CASTISGGYEQYF.

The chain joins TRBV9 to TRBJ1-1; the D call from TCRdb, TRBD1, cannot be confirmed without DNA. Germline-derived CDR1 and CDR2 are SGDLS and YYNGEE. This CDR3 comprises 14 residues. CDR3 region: CASSVGTTNTEAFF.

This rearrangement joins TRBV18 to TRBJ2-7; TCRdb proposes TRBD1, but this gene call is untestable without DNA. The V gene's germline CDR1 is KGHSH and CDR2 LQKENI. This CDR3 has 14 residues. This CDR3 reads CASSLGQGGYEQYF.

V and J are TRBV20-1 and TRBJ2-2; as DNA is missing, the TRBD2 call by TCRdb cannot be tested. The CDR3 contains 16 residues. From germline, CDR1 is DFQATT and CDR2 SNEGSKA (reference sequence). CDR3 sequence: CSAGTSGRASTGELFF.

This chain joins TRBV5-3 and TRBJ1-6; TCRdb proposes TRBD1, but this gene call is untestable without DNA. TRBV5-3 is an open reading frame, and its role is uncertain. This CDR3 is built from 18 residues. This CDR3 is CARSLEGQGSSYNSPLHF.

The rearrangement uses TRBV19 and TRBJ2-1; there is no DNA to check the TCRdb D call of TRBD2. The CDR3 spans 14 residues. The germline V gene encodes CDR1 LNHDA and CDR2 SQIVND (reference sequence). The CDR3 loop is CASSIEGLAGEQFF.